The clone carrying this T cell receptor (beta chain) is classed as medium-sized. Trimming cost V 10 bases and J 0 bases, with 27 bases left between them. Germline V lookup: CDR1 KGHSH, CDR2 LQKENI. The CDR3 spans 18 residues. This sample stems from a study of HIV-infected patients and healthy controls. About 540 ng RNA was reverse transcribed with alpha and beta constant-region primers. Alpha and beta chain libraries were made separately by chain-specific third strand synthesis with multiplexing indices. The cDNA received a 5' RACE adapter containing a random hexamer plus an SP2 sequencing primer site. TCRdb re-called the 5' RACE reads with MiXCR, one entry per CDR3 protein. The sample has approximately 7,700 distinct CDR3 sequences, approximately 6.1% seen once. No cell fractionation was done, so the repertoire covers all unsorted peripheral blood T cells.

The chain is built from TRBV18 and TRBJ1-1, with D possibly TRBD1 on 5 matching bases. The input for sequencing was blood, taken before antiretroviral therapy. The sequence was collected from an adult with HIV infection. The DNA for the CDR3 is TGTGCCATCTACTGGACACAAAACGCCCGCCATGTGAACACTGAAGCTTTCTTT. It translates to CAIYWTQNARHVNTEAFF.